These 21 T cell receptor beta chains originate from one sample sequenced in a study of shared T cell receptors in the human thymus. The repertoire was sequenced with immunoSEQ multiplex PCR; TCRdb's copy has only in-frame clones and lacks some. The table has hundreds of thousands of clones, more than 75% seen once. These sequences were also reported in another study, on human thymus T cells.

The sequencing sample was made of thymocytes. These receptors all stem from a boy younger than two with a congenital heart defect.

The chain employs TRBV7-9 and TRBJ1-2; TRBD1 matches at 7 bases. V lost 3 bases to trimming and J lost 3 bases; unmatched junction nucleotides: 10. This CDR3 has 16 residues. CDR1 is SEHNR and CDR2 is FQNEAQ in the germline V gene (reference sequence). The CDR3 reads CASSFREQGNDYGYTF. CDR3 coding DNA: TGTGCCAGCAGCTTCCGGGAACAGGGGAACGACTATGGCTACACCTTC.

V gene TRBV5-6 combines with J gene TRBJ2-7; TRBD1 agrees at 8 bases. The CDR3 contains 18 residues. The V and J ends lost 4 bases and 0 bases, in that order; junction bases with no gene match: 15. Germline V CDR1 and CDR2: SGHDT, YYEEEE. Here the CDR3 reads CASSPTSRGTGISYEQYF. CDR3 nucleotide sequence: TGTGCCAGCAGCCCTACTTCCAGGGGGACAGGCATCTCCTACGAGCAGTACTTC.

This clone was seen a handful of times. V is TRBV28 and J is TRBJ2-5; 7 bases map to TRBD1. CDR3 length equals 14 residues. With V trimmed by 3 bases and J by 3 bases, 4 bases remained unmatched. Germline V lookup: CDR1 MDHEN, CDR2 SYDVKM. The DNA for the CDR3 is TGTGCCAGCAGTTTCCGGACAGGAAAAGAGACCCAGTACTTC. It is translated as CASSFRTGKETQYF.

This chain connects TRBV7-4 to TRBJ2-2; 13 bases are a match to TRBD2. The CDR3 is 16 amino acids. CDR1 and CDR2 (germline): SGHVT, SQSDAQ. V shed 4 bases, J shed 5 bases, and the junction held 4 bases outside the gene matches. In DNA, the CDR3 is TGTGCCAGCAGCTCACTAGCGGGAGGGCGAACCGGGGAGCTGTTTTTT. Translated, it gives CASSSLAGGRTGELFF.

The chain recombines TRBV18 with TRBJ2-7; 13 bases fit TRBD2. The V and J ends lost 6 bases and 2 bases, in that order; junction bases with no gene match: 7. The CDR3 length is 16 residues. The germline gives CDR1 KGHSH, CDR2 LQKENI. The CDR3 DNA sequence: TGTGCCAGCTCCCCTATTGGGACTAGCGGGACCTACGAGCAGTACTTC. Amino acids: CASSPIGTSGTYEQYF. Filled out from reference TRBV18 and TRBJ2-7, the complete variable domain reads NAGVMQNPRHLVRRRGQEARLRCSPMKGHSHVYWYRQLPEEGLKFMVYLQKENIIDESGMPKERFSAEFPKEGPSILRIQQVVRGDSAAYFCASSPIGTSGTYEQYFGPGTRLTVT.

CDR3: CASSPPPGTSGQETQYF. DNA for the CDR3: TGTGCCAGCAGCCCCCCTCCGGGGACTAGCGGTCAAGAGACCCAGTACTTC. The chain uses TRBV11-3 and TRBJ2-5, with 11 bases that match TRBD2. Germline CDR1 is SGHNT and CDR2 is YENEEA. Trimming removed 5 bases from V and 2 bases from J; junction bases left unmatched: 10. This CDR3 comprises 17 residues.

CDR3 in DNA: TGTGCCAGCAGTTTCCGACAGGGATTAATTAACTATGGCTACACCTTC. Protein product: CASSFRQGLINYGYTF. The chain has TRBV27 and TRBJ1-2; 7 nucleotides line up with TRBD1. After removal of 3 bases from V and 1 base from J, the junction contained 8 bases not matched to a gene. Germline V gene sequence: CDR1 MNHEY, CDR2 SMNVEV (reference sequence). This CDR3 is 16 amino acids long.

The V call is TRBV12-5, the J call TRBJ2-3; a weak D match, TRBD1 (5 bases). With 3 bases removed from V and 2 bases from J, the gap between germline ends came to 9 bases. The CDR3 contains 14 residues. CDR1 is LGHNT and CDR2 is FRNRAP in the germline V gene. CDR3 amino acids: CASGFRQHTDTQYF. The DNA of the CDR3 is TGTGCTAGTGGTTTCAGACAGCACACAGATACGCAGTATTTT.

This chain connects TRBV14 to TRBJ2-7; D possibly corresponds to TRBD2 (5 bases). Deletions cut 4 bases from V and 5 bases from J, with 15 bases between. Germline V lookup: CDR1 SGHDN, CDR2 FVKESK. CDR3 length: 14 residues. The CDR3 bases are TGTGCCAGCAGCCCCCTCCCGGGGATACACGAGCAGTACTTC. This codes for CASSPLPGIHEQYF.

This rearrangement joins TRBV27 to TRBJ1-1; weak D call: TRBD1 (5 bases). CDR3 length: 15 amino acids. Trimming shortened V by 1 base and J by 5 bases, and 14 bases separated the two germline ends. Germline V gene sequence: CDR1 MNHEY, CDR2 SMNVEV (reference sequence). CDR3 sequence: CASSLWGGSETEAFF. For the CDR3, the DNA is TGTGCCAGCAGTTTATGGGGGGGTTCGGAAACTGAAGCTTTCTTT.

This sequence joins TRBV19 and TRBJ2-1, with 9 bases aligning to TRBD2. The V segment lost 4 bases and the J segment 2 bases; nucleotides outside the gene matches: 6. The CDR3 extends over 16 amino acids. CDR1 is LNHDA, CDR2 SQIVND, per germline (reference sequence). The CDR3 spells CASSTLSGRTYNEQFF. The CDR3 DNA sequence: TGTGCCAGTAGTACCCTTAGCGGGAGAACCTACAATGAGCAGTTCTTC.

The genes are TRBV18 and TRBJ2-1, with a possible D match to TRBD2 (5 bases). Germline lookup yields CDR1 KGHSH and CDR2 LQKENI. Trimming took off 3 bases at V and 0 bases at J, with 12 bases between the two ends. This CDR3 is 16 amino acids long. The CDR3 nucleotides read TGTGCCAGCTCACCTCGACTACCTAGCTCCTACAATGAGCAGTTCTTC. It encodes CASSPRLPSSYNEQFF.

This chain uses TRBV27 with TRBJ2-1; 7 bases match TRBD2. With V trimmed by 5 bases and J by 7 bases, 17 bases remained unmatched. Germline CDR1 and CDR2: MNHEY and SMNVEV (reference sequence). The CDR3 is made up of 17 amino acids. CDR3 nucleotide sequence: TGTGCCAGCAGTCCGAAAGCGGGACCCTCCTCTCCAAATGAGCAGTTCTTC. Its translation is CASSPKAGPSSPNEQFF.

V and J are TRBV6-5 and TRBJ2-1, with 9 bases aligning to TRBD2. The CDR3 consists of 15 residues. From germline, CDR1 is MNHEY and CDR2 SVGAGI. With V trimmed by 4 bases and J by 9 bases, 10 bases remained unmatched. The CDR3 region is CASSSFSGSYCEQFF. As DNA, the CDR3 is TGTGCCAGCAGTTCTTTTAGCGGGAGTTATTGTGAGCAGTTCTTC.

V is TRBV27 and J is TRBJ1-2; D possibly corresponds to TRBD1 (5 bases). Trimming cost V 4 bases and J 5 bases, with 14 bases left between them. CDR3 size: 14 residues. In germline, CDR1 is MNHEY, CDR2 SMNVEV (reference sequence). The CDR3 here is CASSYRDSRYGYTF. The DNA for the CDR3 is TGTGCCAGCAGTTACCGAGACAGCCGGTATGGCTACACCTTC.

This clone was detected once. The chain uses TRBV4-1 and TRBJ2-2; the D gene is possibly TRBD1 (6 bases). Germline values: CDR1 MGHRA, CDR2 YSYEKL. The CDR3 contains 16 residues. V lost 2 bases, J lost 1 base, and 11 bases lay in between. The CDR3 here is CASSQPGHLNTGELFF. Here the CDR3 DNA reads TGCGCCAGCAGCCAACCGGGACACCTGAACACCGGGGAGCTGTTTTTT.

The chain couples TRBV30 to TRBJ1-1; D is unclear. This CDR3 comprises 15 residues. Per germline, CDR1 GTSNPN and CDR2 SVGIG (reference sequence). V was pared by 1 base and J by 0 bases, with 12 bases between. CDR3 in DNA: TGTGCCTGGAGTGCGCGTGGGCAGATGAACACTGAAGCTTTCTTT. Residues: CAWSARGQMNTEAFF.

This CDR3 reads CASSPRQSQETQYF. The DNA of the CDR3 is TGTGCCAGCAGTCCTCGACAGAGCCAAGAGACCCAGTACTTC. This chain joins TRBV27 and TRBJ2-5; maybe TRBD1 (5 bases). This CDR3 has 14 amino acids. Between the trimmed V and J ends, which lost 5 bases and 1 base, there was a span of 11 bases. The germline V gene has CDR1 MNHEY and CDR2 SMNVEV (reference sequence).

The chain links TRBV10-1 to TRBJ2-5; the match to TRBD1 covers 11 bases. CDR1 and CDR2 (germline): WNHNN, SYGVQD (reference sequence). With V trimmed by 0 bases and J by 5 bases, 8 bases remained unmatched. The CDR3 consists of 17 residues. The CDR3 sequence is CASSESGQGASKETQYF. CDR3 nucleotides: TGCGCCAGCAGTGAGTCCGGACAGGGGGCGAGTAAGGAGACCCAGTACTTC.

J is TRBJ2-7 and V is TRBV19, with 9 bases identical to TRBD2. There are 16 residues in the CDR3. Germline CDR1 and CDR2: LNHDA and SQIVND (reference sequence). The V gene end was trimmed by 4 bases and the J gene end by 2 bases; junction bases not matched to a gene: 9. The CDR3 sequence: CASSTQKGLAPYEQYF. In DNA, the CDR3 is TGTGCCAGTAGTACCCAAAAGGGACTAGCTCCCTACGAGCAGTACTTC.

The chain has TRBV6-1 and TRBJ2-7, with 10 bases that match TRBD1. The V segment lost 3 bases and the J segment 6 bases; nucleotides outside the gene matches: 11. The CDR3 loop spans 16 amino acids. In germline, CDR1 is MNHNS, CDR2 SASEGT. CDR3 sequence reads: CASSEGWTGGLIEQYF. The CDR3 DNA follows: TGTGCCAGCAGTGAGGGGTGGACAGGGGGGCTTATCGAGCAGTACTTC.